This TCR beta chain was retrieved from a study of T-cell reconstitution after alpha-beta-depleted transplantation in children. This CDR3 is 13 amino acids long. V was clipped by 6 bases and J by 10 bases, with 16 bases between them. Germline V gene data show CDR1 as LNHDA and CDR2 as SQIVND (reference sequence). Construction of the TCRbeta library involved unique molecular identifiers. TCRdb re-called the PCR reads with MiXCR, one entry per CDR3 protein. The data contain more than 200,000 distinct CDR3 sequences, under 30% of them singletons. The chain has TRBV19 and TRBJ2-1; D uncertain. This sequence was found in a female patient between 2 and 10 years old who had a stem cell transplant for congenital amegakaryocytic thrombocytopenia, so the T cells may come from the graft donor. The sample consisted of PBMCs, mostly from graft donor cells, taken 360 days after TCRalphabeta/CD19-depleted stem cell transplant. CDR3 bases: TGTGCCAGTAGGCCGGAAGTGCATTCGGAGCAGTTCTTC. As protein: CASRPEVHSEQFF.